This T cell receptor (beta chain) was retrieved from a study of blood T cells in healthy people across ages. Study-level points and caveats: Diversity was higher, and naive CD4+ cells more numerous, in long-lived donors than in aged donors. In these data, TCR beta diversity tracked strongly with naive T cell percentage.

With a J-beta primer mix and a sample-barcoded 5' primer, a second PCR ran about 7 to 12 cycles. Through a template-switch adaptor with 12 random nucleotides, each cDNA molecule received a tag. No fewer than 3 million CDR3-containing paired-end reads came from each sample. TCRdb processed the 5' RACE reads anew with MiXCR; each CDR3 protein has one entry. Here the sample spans 600,000 to 800,000 distinct CDR3 sequences, under 25% being singletons. Germline V lookup: CDR1 MNHEY, CDR2 SMNVEV (reference sequence). V was pared by 4 bases and J by 5 bases, with 7 bases of the junction left unmatched. The CDR3 contains 14 residues. This clonotype was observed a handful of times. The antigen remains unidentified.

The J gene is TRBJ2-7, the V gene TRBV27, with TRBD2 identical over 8 bases. Sequencing was carried out using blood. The clonotype comes from a man aged 65 to 79 in good health. CDR3 protein: CASSSLQREHEQYF. The CDR3 DNA is TGTGCCAGCAGTTCCCTTCAGCGGGAGCACGAGCAGTACTTC.